Each of the 19 T cell receptor beta chains below was sequenced from the same sample in a study of cytomegalovirus exposure and HLA in healthy donors. The assay was immunoSEQ multiplex PCR, and TCRdb's table has in-frame clones only and misses some. The table has a few hundred thousand clones, 86% seen once. Material for sequencing was PBMCs. The receptor set was obtained from a woman aged 18-29 years in good health and CMV-seronegative.

The V call is TRBV27, the J call TRBJ1-4; possible D gene TRBD1, 6 bases. The CDR3 totals 17 residues. Germline V gives CDR1 MNHEY, CDR2 SMNVEV (reference sequence). The V gene lost 7 bases and the J gene lost 8 bases, with 26 bases spanning the gap. CDR3: CASTLSGGAPLREKLFF. The CDR3 region has the DNA TGTGCCAGCACCCTCTCGGGGGGGGCGCCATTAAGAGAAAAACTGTTTTTT.

This clone was seen a few times. V and J are TRBV7-8 and TRBJ2-7; D unclear. The CDR3 has 13 amino acids. Trimming removed 5 bases at V and 0 bases at J, with 8 bases between. Germline V gene sequence: CDR1 SGHVS, CDR2 FQNEAQ. CDR3 protein: CASSPTSSYEQYF. CDR3 sequence (DNA): TGTGCCAGCAGCCCCACTTCCTCCTACGAGCAGTACTTC.

The chain carries TRBV18 and TRBJ2-6, with a tentative D call TRBD1 (5 bases). The CDR3 consists of 16 residues. The V and J ends lost 8 bases and 0 bases respectively, with 14 bases between them. Germline V gene data show CDR1 as KGHSH and CDR2 as LQKENI. DNA of the CDR3: TGTGCCAGCCCCTCACTGCAGGGCTCTGGGGCCAACGTCCTGACTTTC. It is translated as CASPSLQGSGANVLTF.

The chain links TRBV7-6 to TRBJ2-5; D is possibly TRBD1 (6 bases). CDR1 and CDR2 from the germline V gene are SGHVS and FNYEAQ. The V and J ends lost 5 bases and 5 bases respectively, with 21 bases between them. The CDR3 extends over 16 amino acids. CDR3 bases: TGTGCCAGCAGCCCAGTTCATCCCCAGGGGTTGGAGACCCAGTACTTC. Translating it yields CASSPVHPQGLETQYF.

The V call is TRBV7-8, the J call TRBJ2-5; D remains unclear. The CDR3 is made up of 15 amino acids. Trimming stripped 3 bases from V and 5 bases from J, with 16 bases between. The germline V gene has CDR1 SGHVS and CDR2 FQNEAQ. The CDR3 protein is CASSFSERFGETQYF. CDR3 nucleotides: TGTGCCAGCAGCTTTTCGGAACGCTTCGGGGAGACCCAGTACTTC.

The V gene is TRBV7-9, the J gene TRBJ2-3; D call uncertain. CDR1 is SEHNR and CDR2 is FQNEAQ in the germline V gene (reference sequence). V lost 5 bases to trimming and J lost 6 bases, with 12 bases between them. The CDR3 runs 13 residues. The CDR3 spells CASSLPTGDTQYF. For the CDR3, the DNA is TGTGCCAGCAGCCTTCCCACCGGGGATACGCAGTATTTT.

This chain connects TRBV7-9 to TRBJ1-4; D is unresolved. There are 13 residues in the CDR3. Germline V gene lookup returns CDR1 SEHNR and CDR2 FQNEAQ (reference sequence). The CDR3 DNA sequence: TGTGCGTGGGGAGGGTTTAAGGGAGAAAAACTGTTTTTT. Translated, it gives CAWGGFKGEKLFF.

The V call is TRBV6-5, the J call TRBJ2-3; 7 nucleotides align to TRBD2. V lost 4 bases to trimming and J lost 2 bases; unmatched junction nucleotides: 6. Germline CDR1 MNHEY, CDR2 SVGAGI. The CDR3 is made up of 15 amino acids. The CDR3 region is CASSLSGEVTDTQYF. The CDR3 DNA follows: TGTGCCAGCAGTTTGAGCGGGGAAGTCACAGATACGCAGTATTTT.

The chain carries TRBV4-1 and TRBJ1-1, with 8 bases aligning to TRBD1. The V and J ends lost 1 base and 1 base, in that order; junction bases with no gene match: 14. CDR3 length: 19 amino acids. Per the germline V gene, CDR1 is MGHRA and CDR2 is YSYEKL. Written as DNA, the CDR3 is TGCGCCAGCAGCCAAGGGGCCTTGGGCAGGGGGCGCGGGAACACTGAAGCTTTCTTT. It yields the protein CASSQGALGRGRGNTEAFF.

This chain uses TRBV13 with TRBJ2-7; the match to TRBD2 covers 11 bases. There are 17 residues in the CDR3. Germline-derived CDR1 and CDR2 are PRHDT and FYEKMQ (reference sequence). Trimming cost V 0 bases and J 4 bases; bases outside gene matches: 8. The CDR3 loop is CASSLGRQTSGTYEQYF. The CDR3 DNA is TGTGCCAGCAGCTTAGGCCGTCAGACTAGCGGGACGTACGAGCAGTACTTC.

This rearrangement joins TRBV28 to TRBJ2-7; 7 bases are shared with TRBD2. Trimming took 5 bases from V and 4 from J; bases not matched to a gene: 8. From germline, CDR1 is MDHEN and CDR2 SYDVKM. The CDR3 runs 14 residues. CDR3 sequence reads: CASSPSRGVYEQYF. In DNA form, the CDR3 reads TGTGCCAGCAGTCCTTCTCGGGGGGTTTACGAGCAGTACTTC.

This chain links TRBV6-5 with TRBJ2-5; 8 positions match TRBD2. Germline V gene data show CDR1 as MNHEY and CDR2 as SVGAGI. This CDR3 is built from 16 residues. V dropped 0 bases and J dropped 5; count of bases not matched to a gene: 8. CDR3 nucleotides: TGTGCCAGCAGTTACTCACCGGGAGGGCCTATCGAGACCCAGTACTTC. Translation: CASSYSPGGPIETQYF.

Only one count was recorded for this clone. J is TRBJ2-7 and V is TRBV20-1, with D tentatively TRBD2 (6 bases). Germline-derived CDR1 and CDR2 are DFQATT and SNEGSKA (reference sequence). V dropped 3 bases and J dropped 6 bases, with 6 bases sitting between them. The CDR3 spans 10 residues. The CDR3 sequence: CSASGSEQYF. For the CDR3, the DNA is TGCAGTGCTAGCGGGAGCGAGCAGTACTTC.

The chain joins TRBV12-2 to TRBJ1-5. TRBV12-2 is shown as a pseudogene. There are 18 residues in the CDR3. CDR3 in amino acids: CASRLSPGGSRPGQPQHF. CDR3 nucleotides: TGTGCAAGTCGCTTATCCCCCGGGGGAAGTCGCCCCGGTCAGCCCCAGCATTTT.

The chain combines TRBV15 with TRBJ2-7; 7 bases map to TRBD1. V gave up 6 bases and J gave up 0 bases; unmatched junction bases: 11. In germline, CDR1 is LNHNV, CDR2 YYDKDF (reference sequence). This CDR3 comprises 16 residues. The CDR3, as DNA: TGTGCCACCAGTCCTCCCGACAGGGTCAACTCCTACGAGCAGTACTTC. It codes for CATSPPDRVNSYEQYF.

The rearrangement joins TRBV6-5 to TRBJ1-2; weak D call: TRBD1 (5 bases). The CDR3 is 13 residues long. Per the germline V gene, CDR1 is MNHEY and CDR2 is SVGAGI. V dropped 6 bases and J dropped 4 bases, with 12 bases sitting between them. In nucleotides, the CDR3 is TGTGCCAGCAGGGAGACAGCGCTCTATGGCTACACCTTC. Protein product: CASRETALYGYTF.

This chain uses TRBV10-1 with TRBJ1-1; tentatively, D is TRBD1 (5 bases). The CDR3 is made up of 13 amino acids. Per the germline V gene, CDR1 is WNHNN and CDR2 is SYGVQD (reference sequence). Between the trimmed V and J ends, which lost 6 bases and 0 bases, there was a span of 8 bases. CDR3 sequence: CASSPGVNTEAFF. The CDR3 nucleotides are TGCGCCAGCAGCCCGGGGGTGAACACTGAAGCTTTCTTT.

The J gene is TRBJ2-7, the V gene TRBV21-1; no check of the table's D call, TRBD1, against the DNA was made. TRBV21-1 is reported as a pseudogene. CDR3 length equals 17 residues. This CDR3 is CASHDKDRSNRTYEQYF. The CDR3 bases are TGTGCCAGCCATGACAAGGACAGATCGAACCGTACCTACGAGCAGTACTTC.

The gene calls are TRBV9 and TRBJ2-3; D is perhaps TRBD2 (6 bases). V was clipped by 0 bases and J by 1 base, with 12 bases between them. This CDR3 contains 16 residues. Germline lookup yields CDR1 SGDLS and CDR2 YYNGEE. CDR3: CASSVGRSGGTDTQYF. The CDR3 coding sequence is TGTGCCAGCAGCGTAGGTCGTTCGGGAGGCACAGATACGCAGTATTTT.